This T cell receptor (beta chain) was sequenced in a study of shared clonotypes between healthy human individuals. Study results and limitations: An anticipated effect of sequencing depth on clonotype sharing among donors was recognized.

Germline trimming cut 4 bases from V and 4 bases from J; bases unmatched to any gene: 12. Germline V gene sequence: CDR1 LNHNV, CDR2 YYDKDF (reference sequence). The CDR3 sequence is 16 residues long. On this clone: Its specificity is unknown.

TCRdb's copy holds only in-frame clones and misses some; the assay was immunoSEQ multiplex PCR. Among about 110,000 clones listed, around 68% were seen once. The chain links TRBV15 to TRBJ1-1, with 7 bases identical to TRBD1. Sequencing was done on a sample of memory CD8+ T cells sorted from blood. Specified subset: CD45RO+ cells pooled with CCR7-negative TemRA cells. This clonotype was sampled from a woman in her 30s in good health. The CDR3 nucleotides are TGTGCCACCAGCACCCCCCCGGGACAGTGGGGCACTGAAGCTTTCTTT. Its protein is CATSTPPGQWGTEAFF. The full variable domain, completed using reference TRBV15 and TRBJ1-1, is DAMVIQNPRYQVTQFGKPVTLSCSQTLNHNVMYWYQQKSSQAPKLLFHYYDKDFNNEADTPDNFQSRRPNTSFCFLDIRSPGLGDTAMYLCATSTPPGQWGTEAFFGQGTRLTVV.